This TCR beta chain was identified in a study of blood T cell repertoires in COVID-19. Whole-study context: T cells, B-cell-depleted T cells, or PBMCs provided the cDNA or gDNA that served as material.

V lost 4 bases and J 4 bases, leaving 14 bases between the germline ends. The V gene's germline CDR1 is LGHDT and CDR2 YNNKEL (reference sequence). The CDR3 has 15 amino acids. Enrollment of patients from Seattle took place during active infection, with longitudinal follow-up. As originally analysed: Counts of nucleated cells, estimated from reference gene primer amplification, were obtained. TCRdb's table, derived via immunoSEQ multiplex PCR, lists solely in-frame clones and lacks some. V, J and clone size reflect that table, while D and trimming were determined from the DNA. The profile covers some 180,000 clones, with around 79% appearing a single time and around 5.4% taken by the ten largest.

The source of this sequence is a woman aged 40 to 49 with COVID-19, enrolled during active disease. The rearrangement joins TRBV3-1 (or the pseudogene TRBV3-2) to TRBJ1-3; D unresolved. Sequencing was done on a sample of peripheral blood. The CDR3 region has the DNA TGTGCCAGCAGCCCCCGAGGGAGTACCGGAAACACCATATATTTT. As protein: CASSPRGSTGNTIYF.